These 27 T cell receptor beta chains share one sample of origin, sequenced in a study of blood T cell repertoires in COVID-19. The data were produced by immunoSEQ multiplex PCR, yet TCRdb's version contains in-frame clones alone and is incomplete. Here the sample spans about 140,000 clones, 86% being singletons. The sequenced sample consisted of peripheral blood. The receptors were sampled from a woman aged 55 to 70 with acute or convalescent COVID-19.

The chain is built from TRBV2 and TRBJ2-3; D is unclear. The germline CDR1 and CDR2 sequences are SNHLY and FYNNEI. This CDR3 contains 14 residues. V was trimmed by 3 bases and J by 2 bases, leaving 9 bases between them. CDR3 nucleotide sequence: TGTGCCAGCAGTGAGGCAGGCTACACAGATACGCAGTATTTT. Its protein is CASSEAGYTDTQYF.

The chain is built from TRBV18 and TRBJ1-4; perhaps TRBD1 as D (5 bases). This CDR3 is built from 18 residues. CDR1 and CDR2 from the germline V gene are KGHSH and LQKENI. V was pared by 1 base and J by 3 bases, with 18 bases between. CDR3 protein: CASSPRGVRGGSNEKLFF. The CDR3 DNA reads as TGTGCCAGCTCACCACGGGGGGTCCGAGGAGGTTCTAATGAAAAACTGTTTTTT.

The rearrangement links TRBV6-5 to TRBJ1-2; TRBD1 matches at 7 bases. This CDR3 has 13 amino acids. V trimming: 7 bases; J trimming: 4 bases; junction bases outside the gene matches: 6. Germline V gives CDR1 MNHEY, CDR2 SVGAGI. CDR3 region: CASTPTGAYGYTF. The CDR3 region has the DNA TGTGCCAGCACTCCTACAGGGGCCTATGGCTACACCTTC.

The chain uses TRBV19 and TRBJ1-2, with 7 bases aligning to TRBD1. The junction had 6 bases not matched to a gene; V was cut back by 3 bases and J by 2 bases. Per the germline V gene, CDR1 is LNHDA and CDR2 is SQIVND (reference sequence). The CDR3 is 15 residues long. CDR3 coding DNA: TGTGCCAGTAGTATGTCTCCGGGACAGAACTATGGCTACACCTTC. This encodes CASSMSPGQNYGYTF.

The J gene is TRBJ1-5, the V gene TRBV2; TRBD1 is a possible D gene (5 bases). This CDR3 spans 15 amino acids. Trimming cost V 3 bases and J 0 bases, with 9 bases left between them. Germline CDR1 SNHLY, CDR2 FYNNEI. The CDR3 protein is CASSDRGYSNQPQHF. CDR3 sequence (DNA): TGTGCCAGCAGTGATCGGGGGTATAGCAATCAGCCCCAGCATTTT.

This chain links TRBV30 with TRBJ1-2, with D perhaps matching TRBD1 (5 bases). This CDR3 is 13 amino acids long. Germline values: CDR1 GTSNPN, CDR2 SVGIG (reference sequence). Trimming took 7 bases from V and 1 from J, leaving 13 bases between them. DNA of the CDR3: TGTGCCTTCTTTCAGGGTAGTAACTATGGCTACACCTTC. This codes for CAFFQGSNYGYTF.

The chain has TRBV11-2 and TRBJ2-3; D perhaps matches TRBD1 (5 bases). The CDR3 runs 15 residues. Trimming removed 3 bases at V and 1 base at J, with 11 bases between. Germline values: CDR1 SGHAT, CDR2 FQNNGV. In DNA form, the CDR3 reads TGTGCCAGCAGCTTTGGGGTACAGGGCACAGATACGCAGTATTTT. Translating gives CASSFGVQGTDTQYF.

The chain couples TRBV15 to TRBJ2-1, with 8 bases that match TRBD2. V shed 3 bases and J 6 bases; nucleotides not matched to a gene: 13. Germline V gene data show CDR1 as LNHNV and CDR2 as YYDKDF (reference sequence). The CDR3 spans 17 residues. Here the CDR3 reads CATSRPRRGLEVNEQFF. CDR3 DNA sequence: TGTGCCACCAGCAGGCCCAGGAGGGGACTAGAGGTCAATGAGCAGTTCTTC. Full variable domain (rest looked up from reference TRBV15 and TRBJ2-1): DAMVIQNPRYQVTQFGKPVTLSCSQTLNHNVMYWYQQKSSQAPKLLFHYYDKDFNNEADTPDNFQSRRPNTSFCFLDIRSPGLGDTAMYLCATSRPRRGLEVNEQFFGPGTRLTVL.

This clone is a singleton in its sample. In DNA, the CDR3 is TGCGCCAGCAGTCGGCGGGGCGCCCCCGATACGCAGTATTTT. Translated, it gives CASSRRGAPDTQYF. The V gene is TRBV10-2, the J gene TRBJ2-3; D is possibly TRBD2 (6 bases). The germline gives CDR1 WSHSY, CDR2 SAAADI. This CDR3 is 14 amino acids long. Trimming took off 5 bases at V and 6 bases at J, with 15 bases between the two ends.

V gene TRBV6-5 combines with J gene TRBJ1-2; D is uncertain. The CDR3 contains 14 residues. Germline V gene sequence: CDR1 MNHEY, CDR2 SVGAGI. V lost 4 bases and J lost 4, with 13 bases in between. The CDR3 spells CASSSTATRYGYTF. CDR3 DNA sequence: TGTGCCAGCAGTTCGACTGCGACCCGCTATGGCTACACCTTC.

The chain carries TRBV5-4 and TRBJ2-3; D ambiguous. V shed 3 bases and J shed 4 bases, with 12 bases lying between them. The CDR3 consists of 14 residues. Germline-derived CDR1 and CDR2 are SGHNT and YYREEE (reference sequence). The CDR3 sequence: CASSSNPRADTQYF. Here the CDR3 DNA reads TGTGCCAGCAGCTCGAACCCCCGCGCAGATACGCAGTATTTT. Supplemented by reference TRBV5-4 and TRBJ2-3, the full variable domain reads ETGVTQSPTHLIKTRGQQVTLRCSSQSGHNTVSWYQQALGQGPQFIFQYYREEENGRGNFPPRFSGLQFPNYSSELNVNALELDDSALYLCASSSNPRADTQYFGPGTRLTVL.

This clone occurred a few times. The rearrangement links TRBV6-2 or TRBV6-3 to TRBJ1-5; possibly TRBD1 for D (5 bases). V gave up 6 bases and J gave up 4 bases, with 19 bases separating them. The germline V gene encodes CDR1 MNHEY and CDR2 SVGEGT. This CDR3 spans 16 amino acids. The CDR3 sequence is CASSNANAGKNQPQHF. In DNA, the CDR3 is TGTGCCAGCAGCAACGCCAACGCAGGGAAGAATCAGCCCCAGCATTTT.

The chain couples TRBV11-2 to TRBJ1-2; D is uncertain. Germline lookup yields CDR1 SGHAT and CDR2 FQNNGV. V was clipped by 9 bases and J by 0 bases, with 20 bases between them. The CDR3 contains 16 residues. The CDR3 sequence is CASQVGPGSTNYGYTF. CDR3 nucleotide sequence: TGTGCCAGTCAGGTGGGCCCGGGGTCGACTAACTATGGCTACACCTTC.

The CDR3 loop reads CASSVQGASETQYF. In DNA, the CDR3 is TGTGCCAGCAGTGTACAGGGGGCGTCAGAGACCCAGTACTTC. The J gene is TRBJ2-5, the V gene TRBV27; 9 bases agree with TRBD1. V shed 5 bases, J shed 4 bases, and the junction held 5 bases outside the gene matches. The CDR3 extends over 14 amino acids. Per germline, CDR1 MNHEY and CDR2 SMNVEV (reference sequence).

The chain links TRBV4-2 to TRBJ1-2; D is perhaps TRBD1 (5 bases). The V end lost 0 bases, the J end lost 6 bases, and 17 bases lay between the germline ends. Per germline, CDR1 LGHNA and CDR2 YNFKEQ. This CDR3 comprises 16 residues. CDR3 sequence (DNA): TGTGCCAGCAGCCAAGATCAGGGCGCCGGGGAGGATGGCTACACCTTC. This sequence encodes CASSQDQGAGEDGYTF.

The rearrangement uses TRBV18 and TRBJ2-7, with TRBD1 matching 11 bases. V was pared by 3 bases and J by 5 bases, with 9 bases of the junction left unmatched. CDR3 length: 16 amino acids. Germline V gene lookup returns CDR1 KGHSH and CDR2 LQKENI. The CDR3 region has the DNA TGTGCCAGCTCACCGCTCGGACAGGGGGCCCTCCACGAGCAGTACTTC. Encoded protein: CASSPLGQGALHEQYF. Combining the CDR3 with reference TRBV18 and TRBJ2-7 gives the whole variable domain NAGVMQNPRHLVRRRGQEARLRCSPMKGHSHVYWYRQLPEEGLKFMVYLQKENIIDESGMPKERFSAEFPKEGPSILRIQQVVRGDSAAYFCASSPLGQGALHEQYFGPGTRLTVT.

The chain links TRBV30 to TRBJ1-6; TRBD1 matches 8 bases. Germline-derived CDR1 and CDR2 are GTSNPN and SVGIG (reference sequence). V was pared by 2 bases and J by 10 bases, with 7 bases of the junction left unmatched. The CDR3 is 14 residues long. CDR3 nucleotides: TGTGCCTGGAGTACGTCAGGGGGCGGCTCACCCCTCCACTTT. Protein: CAWSTSGGGSPLHF.

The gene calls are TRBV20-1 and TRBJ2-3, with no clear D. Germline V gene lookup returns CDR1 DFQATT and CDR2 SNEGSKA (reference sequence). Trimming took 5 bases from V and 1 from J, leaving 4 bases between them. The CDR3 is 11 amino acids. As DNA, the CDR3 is TGCAGTGCTCTCCGCACAGATACGCAGTATTTT. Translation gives CSALRTDTQYF.

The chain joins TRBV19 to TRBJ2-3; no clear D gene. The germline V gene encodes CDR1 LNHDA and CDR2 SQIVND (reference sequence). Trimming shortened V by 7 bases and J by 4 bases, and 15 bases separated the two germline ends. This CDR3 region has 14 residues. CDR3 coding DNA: TGTGCCAGTACCGATCGACGGAGTTCAGATACGCAGTATTTT. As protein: CASTDRRSSDTQYF.

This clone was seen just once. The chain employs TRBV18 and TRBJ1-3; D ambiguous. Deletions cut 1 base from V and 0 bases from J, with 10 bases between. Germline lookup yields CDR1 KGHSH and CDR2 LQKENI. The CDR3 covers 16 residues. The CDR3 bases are TGTGCCAGCTCACCACTACAGACCAGCTCTGGAAACACCATATATTTT. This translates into CASSPLQTSSGNTIYF. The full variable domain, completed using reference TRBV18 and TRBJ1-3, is NAGVMQNPRHLVRRRGQEARLRCSPMKGHSHVYWYRQLPEEGLKFMVYLQKENIIDESGMPKERFSAEFPKEGPSILRIQQVVRGDSAAYFCASSPLQTSSGNTIYFGEGSWLTVV.

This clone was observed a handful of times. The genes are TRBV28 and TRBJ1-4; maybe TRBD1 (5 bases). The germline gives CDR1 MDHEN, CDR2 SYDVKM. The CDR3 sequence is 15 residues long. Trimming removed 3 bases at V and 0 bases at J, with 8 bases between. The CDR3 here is CASSFQGATNEKLFF. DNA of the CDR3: TGTGCCAGCAGTTTCCAGGGTGCAACTAATGAAAAACTGTTTTTT.

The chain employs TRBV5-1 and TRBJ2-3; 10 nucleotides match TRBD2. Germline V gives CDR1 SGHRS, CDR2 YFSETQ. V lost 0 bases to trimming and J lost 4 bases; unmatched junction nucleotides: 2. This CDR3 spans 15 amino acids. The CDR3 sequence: CASSLVLAGADTQYF. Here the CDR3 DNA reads TGCGCCAGCAGCTTGGTCCTAGCGGGGGCAGATACGCAGTATTTT.

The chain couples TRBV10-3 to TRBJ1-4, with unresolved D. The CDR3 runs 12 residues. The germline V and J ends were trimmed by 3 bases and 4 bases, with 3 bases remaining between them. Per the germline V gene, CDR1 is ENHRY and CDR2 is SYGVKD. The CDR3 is CAISEHNEKLFF. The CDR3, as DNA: TGTGCCATCAGTGAACATAATGAAAAACTGTTTTTT.

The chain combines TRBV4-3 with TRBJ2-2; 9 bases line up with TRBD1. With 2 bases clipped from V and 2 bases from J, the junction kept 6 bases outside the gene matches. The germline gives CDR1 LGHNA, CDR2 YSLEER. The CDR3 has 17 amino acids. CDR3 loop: CASSQTPGQGNTGELFF. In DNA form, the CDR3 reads TGCGCCAGCAGCCAAACCCCGGGACAGGGCAACACCGGGGAGCTGTTTTTT.

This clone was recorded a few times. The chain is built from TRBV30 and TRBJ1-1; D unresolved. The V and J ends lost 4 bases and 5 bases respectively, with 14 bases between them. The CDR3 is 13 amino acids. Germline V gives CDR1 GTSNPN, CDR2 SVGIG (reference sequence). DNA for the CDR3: TGTGCCTGGAATTTTCGGGGAACTACTGAAGCTTTCTTT. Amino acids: CAWNFRGTTEAFF.

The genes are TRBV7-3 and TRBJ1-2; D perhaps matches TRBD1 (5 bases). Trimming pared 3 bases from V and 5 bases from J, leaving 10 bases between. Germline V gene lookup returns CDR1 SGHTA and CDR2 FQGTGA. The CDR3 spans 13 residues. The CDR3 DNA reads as TGTGCCAGCAGCTTCCAGGGTTCGTATGGCTACACCTTC. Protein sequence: CASSFQGSYGYTF.

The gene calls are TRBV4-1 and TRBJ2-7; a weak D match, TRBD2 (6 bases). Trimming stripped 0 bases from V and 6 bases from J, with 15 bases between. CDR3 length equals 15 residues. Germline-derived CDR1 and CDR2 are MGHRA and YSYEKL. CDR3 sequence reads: CASSQDGGAPTEQYF. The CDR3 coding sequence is TGCGCCAGCAGCCAAGACGGAGGGGCCCCTACCGAGCAGTACTTC.